These 7 T cell receptor beta chains came from one sample sequenced in a study of beta chain features in type 1 diabetes. General study points: A moderate, significant TCRB CDR3 shortening appeared in type 1 diabetes across four CD4+ subsets.

The isolated RNA, all of it, was reverse transcribed, so expressed TCRB transcripts were what got sequenced. Assay: immunoSEQ multiplex PCR; the TCRdb copy retains only in-frame clones and omits some. This table holds over 600,000 clones, roughly 12% found once. These receptors' targets are unknown. The sequenced sample consisted of naive CD4+ T cells from blood. The receptors were gathered from a man aged 30 to 45 with type 1 diabetes.

This clone was counted only a few times. This sample also contains other DNA sequences that code for the same CDR3. The chain carries TRBV7-9 and TRBJ2-5; D uncertain. The CDR3 is 10 amino acids. Germline lookup yields CDR1 SEHNR and CDR2 FQNEAQ (reference sequence). Trimming pared 4 bases from V and 4 bases from J, leaving 1 base between. CDR3 nucleotide sequence: TGTGCCAGCAGCTCAGAGACCCAGTACTTC. It translates to CASSSETQYF.

The CDR3 bases are TGTGCCAGCAGTTCGGGGGCCTTCACAGATACGCAGTATTTT. This translates into CASSSGAFTDTQYF. V usage is TRBV6-5 and J usage is TRBJ2-3, with D perhaps TRBD1 or TRBD2 (6 bases each). The CDR3 spans 14 residues. V dropped 4 bases and J dropped 2 bases, with 10 bases sitting between them. Germline CDR1 reads MNHEY; CDR2 reads SVGAGI.

This clone appeared a few times. The J gene is TRBJ1-2, the V gene TRBV29-1; 7 bases match TRBD1. Germline CDR1 and CDR2: SQVTM and ANQGSEA. The J segment lost 4 bases and the V segment lost 7 bases, leaving 6 bases of the junction unmatched. The CDR3 sequence is 12 residues long. The CDR3 DNA reads TGCAGCGGCCGGGACAGTGTCTATGGCTACACCTTC. It is translated as CSGRDSVYGYTF. Drawing the rest from reference TRBV29-1 and TRBJ1-2, the complete variable domain is SAVISQKPSRDICQRGTSLTIQCQVDSQVTMMFWYRQQPGQSLTLIATANQGSEATYESGFVIDKFPISRPNLTFSTLTVSNMSPEDSSIYLCSGRDSVYGYTFGSGTRLTVV.

V usage is TRBV7-9 and J usage is TRBJ1-6; D remains unclear. Trimming shortened V by 2 bases and J by 14 bases, and 16 bases separated the two germline ends. Germline CDR1 and CDR2: SEHNR and FQNEAQ (reference sequence). The length of the CDR3 is 14 residues. The CDR3 loop reads CASSLSTPSDTLHF. In DNA form, the CDR3 reads TGTGCCAGCAGCTTATCCACCCCGAGTGACACCCTCCACTTT.

This clone was seen a handful of times. Other DNA sequences from this sample encode an identical CDR3 as well. This chain connects TRBV10-3 to TRBJ1-2; D uncertain. From germline, CDR1 is ENHRY and CDR2 SYGVKD. The ends were cut back, 0 bases at V and 8 bases at J, with 4 bases in the middle. The length of the CDR3 is 11 residues. The CDR3 bases are TGTGCCATCAGTGAGTCTATCGGCTACACCTTC. Protein product: CAISESIGYTF.

There are a few counts of this clone. The same CDR3 arises from other DNA sequences in this sample as well. The rearrangement links TRBV7-9 to TRBJ1-2; D uncertain. Germline values: CDR1 SEHNR, CDR2 FQNEAQ (reference sequence). The CDR3 covers 11 residues. V dropped 0 bases and J dropped 8 bases, with 4 bases sitting between them. CDR3 amino acids: CASSLARGYTF. CDR3 nucleotides: TGTGCCAGCAGCTTAGCTCGGGGCTACACCTTC.

The chain links TRBV7-6 to TRBJ1-5; D gene unclear. The CDR3 runs 16 residues. With 0 bases removed from V and 2 bases from J, the gap between germline ends came to 11 bases. Germline V CDR1 and CDR2: SGHVS, FNYEAQ. The CDR3 sequence is CASSLAPTNGNQPQHF. The CDR3 nucleotides read TGTGCCAGCAGCTTAGCGCCGACAAACGGCAATCAGCCCCAGCATTTT.